A single T cell receptor (beta chain) is shown here with its context. Its antigen is still unknown. This record comes from a study of T cells in narcolepsy. Study-wide context: Patients with NT1 or NT2 and healthy control donors were enrolled. Overall study findings and caveats: In some patient and control memory CD4+ samples, autoreactive clones were absent.

CDR3 length equals 13 residues. In germline, CDR1 is MNHEY, CDR2 SMNVEV (reference sequence). Trimming left V 2 bases short and J 0 bases short, with 5 bases between. This table comes from immunoSEQ multiplex PCR, and its TCRdb copy is limited to in-frame clones, with some not included. The repertoire has 30,000 to 45,000 clones, roughly 84% of them found once; the top ten carry about 1.6%. Sequenced material: CD45RA- memory CD4+ T cells from PBMCs. The sequence was obtained from a human donor with narcolepsy. The chain is built from TRBV27 and TRBJ2-7; D unresolved. Written as DNA, the CDR3 is TGTGCCAGCAGTTTAGAAAGCTCCTACGAGCAGTACTTC. Amino acids: CASSLESSYEQYF.